Following are 8 T cell receptor beta chains from one sample sequenced in a study of patients and donors after allogeneic stem cell transplantation. TCRdb fed the RT-PCR reads into MiXCR, producing one record per CDR3 protein. Of 410,000 or so distinct CDR3 sequences in the sample, 15% to 20% are singletons; the top ten hold around 7.2%. The sequencing input was blood, either unsorted or a sorted T cell fraction (not recorded which). The origin of the receptors is a human donor who was either an allogeneic HSCT recipient or a stem cell or donor lymphocyte infusion donor (not recorded which). It is not recorded whose cells these are; they may come from a transplant donor.

The sample holds a few counts of this clonotype. The chain uses TRBV7-2 and TRBJ2-3; a possible D gene is TRBD1 (8 bases). This CDR3 spans 16 amino acids. Germline values: CDR1 SGHTA, CDR2 FQGNSA. The ends were cut back, 5 bases at V and 1 base at J, with 16 bases in the middle. The CDR3 region is CASSRITGGGTDTQYF. The CDR3 coding sequence is TGTGCCAGCAGCCGTATTACAGGGGGGGGCACAGATACGCAGTATTTT.

This clonotype was counted only a few times. The genes are TRBV20-1 and TRBJ2-5; 7 bases are shared with TRBD1. V gave up 0 bases and J gave up 5 bases; unmatched junction bases: 9. The CDR3 consists of 15 residues. From germline, CDR1 is DFQATT and CDR2 SNEGSKA (reference sequence). CDR3 sequence reads: CSARDLRGLEETQYF. As DNA, the CDR3 is TGCAGTGCTAGAGATCTGAGGGGGCTTGAGGAGACCCAGTACTTC.

This clonotype came up a few times. At one end the junction does not follow the germline gene, possibly because of a read error. The chain has TRBV30 and TRBJ1-1; D gene ambiguous. The CDR3 length is 13 residues. In germline, CDR1 is GTSNPN, CDR2 SVGIG (reference sequence). The CDR3: CAERVLMNTEAFF. CDR3 coding DNA: TGCGCTGAACGGGTGCTAATGAACACTGAAGCTTTCTTT.

This clonotype showed up just a few times. The chain has TRBV7-2 and TRBJ1-2, with D uncertain. CDR3 length: 14 residues. In germline, CDR1 is SGHTA, CDR2 FQGNSA. Trimming left V 5 bases short and J 0 bases short, with 10 bases between. CDR3 sequence (DNA): TGTGCCAGCAGCCTCACACTATCTAACTATGGCTACACCTTC. It is translated as CASSLTLSNYGYTF.

This chain joins TRBV5-1 and TRBJ2-2; no reliable D call. Germline CDR1 reads SGHRS; CDR2 reads YFSETQ. V gave up 2 bases and J gave up 0 bases, with 5 bases separating them. The CDR3 has 14 residues. CDR3 DNA sequence: TGCGCCAGCAGCTTTGAAGCGAACACCGGGGAGCTGTTTTTT. This gives the protein CASSFEANTGELFF. Full variable domain (missing parts from reference TRBV5-1 and TRBJ2-2): KAGVTQTPRYLIKTRGQQVTLSCSPISGHRSVSWYQQTPGQGLQFLFEYFSETQRNKGNFPGRFSGRQFSNSRSEMNVSTLELGDSALYLCASSFEANTGELFFGEGSRLTVL.

The gene calls are TRBV6-1 and TRBJ1-3, with D unclear. Per germline, CDR1 MNHNS and CDR2 SASEGT. The CDR3 runs to 14 residues. The V and J ends lost 7 bases and 3 bases respectively, with 13 bases between them. CDR3 sequence reads: CASTRWESGNTIYF. CDR3 sequence (DNA): TGTGCCAGCACCCGATGGGAGAGTGGAAACACCATATATTTT.

This chain joins TRBV3-1 and TRBJ1-4; a weak D match, TRBD1 (6 bases). The germline gives CDR1 LGHDT, CDR2 YNNKEL (reference sequence). The CDR3 length is 16 residues. The V and J ends lost 0 bases and 5 bases respectively, with 13 bases between them. The CDR3 protein is CASSQEWGADNEKLFF. CDR3 bases: TGTGCCAGCAGCCAAGAGTGGGGGGCGGACAATGAAAAACTGTTTTTT.

The genes are TRBV6-1 and TRBJ1-4; TRBD1 matches at 8 bases. V lost 6 bases and J lost 2; bases outside the gene matches: 14. The germline V gene has CDR1 MNHNS and CDR2 SASEGT. This CDR3 is built from 18 residues. The CDR3 sequence is CASSRGRGRGRTNEKLFF. The CDR3 DNA reads as TGTGCCAGCAGCCGAGGTCGGGGCAGGGGGCGGACTAATGAAAAACTGTTTTTT.